The present TCR beta chain was sequenced within a study of human T cells and chemical hapten exposure. Whole-study context: Patients, mostly women, had alopecia areata, alopecia totalis or alopecia universalis. Findings and limits, study-wide: No alteration of TCRs above 1 in 1000 frequency was seen with DPC sensitization. The donors suffered from alopecia, so their immune response may not match that of healthy people.

The sample's time point: patch test 1, 2 weeks after DPC sensitization. Treatment: therapeutic diphenylcyclopropenone sensitization with weekly scalp DPC. This clonotype was observed a few times. Its specificity is not known. CDR3 length equals 15 residues. In germline, CDR1 is MDHEN, CDR2 SYDVKM. Between the trimmed V and J ends, which lost 3 bases and 8 bases, there was a span of 19 bases. Via MiXCR, TCRdb re-called the RACE reads, giving one row per CDR3 protein. Of more than 95,000 distinct CDR3 sequences in the sample, about 12% are singletons; the top ten hold approximately 1.5%. The genes are TRBV28 and TRBJ1-2; the D gene is possibly TRBD1 (5 bases). The TCR was taken from a woman aged 45-65 years with alopecia areata. Some clones in this sample may be carry-over from other donors' samples. The material was whole blood, obtained in connection with sensitization to the hapten diphenylcyclopropenone (DPC). CDR3 amino acids: CASSFGGAGYRGYTF. The CDR3 region has the DNA TGTGCCAGCAGTTTCGGGGGAGCGGGTTATCGAGGCTACACCTTC.